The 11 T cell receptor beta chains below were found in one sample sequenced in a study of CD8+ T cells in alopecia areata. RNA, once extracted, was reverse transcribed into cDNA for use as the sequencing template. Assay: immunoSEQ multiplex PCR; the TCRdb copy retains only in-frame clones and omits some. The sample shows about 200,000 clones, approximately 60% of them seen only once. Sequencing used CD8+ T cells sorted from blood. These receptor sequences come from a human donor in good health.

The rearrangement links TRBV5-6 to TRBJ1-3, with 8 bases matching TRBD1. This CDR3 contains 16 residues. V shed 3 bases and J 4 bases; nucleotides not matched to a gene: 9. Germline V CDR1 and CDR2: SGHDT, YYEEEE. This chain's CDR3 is CASSSPATGVGNTIYF. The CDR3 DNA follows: TGTGCCAGCAGCTCCCCCGCGACAGGGGTAGGAAACACCATATATTTT.

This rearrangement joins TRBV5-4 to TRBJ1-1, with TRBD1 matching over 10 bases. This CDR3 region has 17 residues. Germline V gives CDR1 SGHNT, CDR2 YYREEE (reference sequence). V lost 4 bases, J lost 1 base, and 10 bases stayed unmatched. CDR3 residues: CASSRLGDRGGNTEAFF. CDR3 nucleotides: TGTGCCAGCAGCCGTCTAGGGGACAGGGGAGGGAACACTGAAGCTTTCTTT. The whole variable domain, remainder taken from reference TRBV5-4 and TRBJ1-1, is ETGVTQSPTHLIKTRGQQVTLRCSSQSGHNTVSWYQQALGQGPQFIFQYYREEENGRGNFPPRFSGLQFPNYSSELNVNALELDDSALYLCASSRLGDRGGNTEAFFGQGTRLTVV.

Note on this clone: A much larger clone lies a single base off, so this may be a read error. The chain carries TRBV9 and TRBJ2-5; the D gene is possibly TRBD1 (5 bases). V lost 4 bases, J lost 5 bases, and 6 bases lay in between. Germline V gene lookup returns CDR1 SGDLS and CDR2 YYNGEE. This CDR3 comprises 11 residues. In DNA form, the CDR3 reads TGTGCCAGCAGCTCAGGGGAGACCCAGTACTTC. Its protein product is CASSSGETQYF.

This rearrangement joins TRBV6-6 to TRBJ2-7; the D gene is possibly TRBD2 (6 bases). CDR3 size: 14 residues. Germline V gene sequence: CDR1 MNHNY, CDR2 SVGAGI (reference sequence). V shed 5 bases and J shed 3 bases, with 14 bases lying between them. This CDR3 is CASSPPGGDYEQYF. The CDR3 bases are TGTGCCAGCAGTCCACCTGGCGGGGACTACGAGCAGTACTTC.

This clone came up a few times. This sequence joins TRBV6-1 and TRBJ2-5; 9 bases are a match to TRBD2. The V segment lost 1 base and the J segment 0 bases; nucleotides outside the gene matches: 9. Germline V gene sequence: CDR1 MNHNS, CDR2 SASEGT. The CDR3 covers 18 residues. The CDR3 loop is CASSEGLRRGGNQETQYF. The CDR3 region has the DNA TGTGCCAGCAGTGAAGGTCTGAGGCGGGGGGGAAACCAAGAGACCCAGTACTTC.

CDR3 nucleotides: TGTGCCAGCAGGGCAAAGGATGGCTACACCTTC. It specifies CASRAKDGYTF. J is TRBJ1-2 and V is TRBV6-5; D uncertain. The CDR3 is 11 amino acids. The germline gives CDR1 MNHEY, CDR2 SVGAGI. Trimming stripped 6 bases from V and 6 bases from J, with 8 bases between.

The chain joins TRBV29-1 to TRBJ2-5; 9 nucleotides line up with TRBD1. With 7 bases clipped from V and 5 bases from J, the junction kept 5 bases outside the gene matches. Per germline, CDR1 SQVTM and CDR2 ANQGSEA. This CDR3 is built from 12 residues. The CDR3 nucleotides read TGCAGCGCCGGGGACAGGGTTGAGACCCAGTACTTC. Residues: CSAGDRVETQYF.

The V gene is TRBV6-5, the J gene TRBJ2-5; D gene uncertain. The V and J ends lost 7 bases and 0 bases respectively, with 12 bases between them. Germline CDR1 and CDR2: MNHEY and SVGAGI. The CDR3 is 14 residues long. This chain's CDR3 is CASTETGYQETQYF. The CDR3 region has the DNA TGTGCCAGCACCGAGACCGGGTACCAAGAGACCCAGTACTTC.

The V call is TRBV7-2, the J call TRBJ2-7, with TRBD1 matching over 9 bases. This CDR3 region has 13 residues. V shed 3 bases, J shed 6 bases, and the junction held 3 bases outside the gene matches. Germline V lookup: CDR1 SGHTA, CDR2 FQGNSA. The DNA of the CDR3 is TGTGCCAGCAGCTTGACAGGGGGAGCCGAGCAGTACTTC. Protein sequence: CASSLTGGAEQYF. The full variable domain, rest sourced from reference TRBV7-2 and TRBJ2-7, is GAGVSQSPSNKVTEKGKDVELRCDPISGHTALYWYRQSLGQGLEFLIYFQGNSAPDKSGLPSDRFSAERTGGSVSTLTIQRTQQEDSAVYLCASSLTGGAEQYFGPGTRLTVT.

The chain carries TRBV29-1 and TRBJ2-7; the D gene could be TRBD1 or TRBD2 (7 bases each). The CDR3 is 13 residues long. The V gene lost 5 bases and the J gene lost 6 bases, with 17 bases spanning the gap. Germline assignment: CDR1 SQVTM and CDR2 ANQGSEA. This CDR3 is CSVPGQPGGEQYF. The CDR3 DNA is TGCAGCGTTCCGGGACAGCCGGGGGGCGAGCAGTACTTC.

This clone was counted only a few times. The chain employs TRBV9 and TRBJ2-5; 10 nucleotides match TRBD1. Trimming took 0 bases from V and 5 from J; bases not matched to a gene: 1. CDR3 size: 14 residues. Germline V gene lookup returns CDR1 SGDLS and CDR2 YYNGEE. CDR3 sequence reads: CASSVEGQGETQYF. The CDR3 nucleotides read TGTGCCAGCAGCGTAGAGGGACAGGGGGAGACCCAGTACTTC.